This T cell receptor beta chain was found in a study of cytotoxic CD8 clonotypes in ibrutinib-treated CLL. Study-wide results and limits: Baseline clonality, higher than in age-matched healthy donors, tracked circulating CD8+ T-cell counts.

With sequencing, the targeted depth ranged from 1 in 200,000 to 1 in 1 million T cells. The repertoire was sequenced with immunoSEQ multiplex PCR; TCRdb's copy has only in-frame clones and lacks some. Here the sample spans hundreds of thousands of clones, roughly 70% being singletons. The CDR3 loop spans 14 amino acids. From germline, CDR1 is LNHDA and CDR2 SQIVND (reference sequence). V lost 3 bases to trimming and J lost 6 bases, with 12 bases between them. A note on this clone: Its target is not known.

The sequenced sample was PBMCs, obtained after 24 months of ibrutinib treatment. The rearrangement uses TRBV19 and TRBJ1-5; D remains ambiguous. The receptor was derived from a human donor with chronic lymphocytic leukemia. CDR3 bases: TGTGCCAGTAGTATCGGGATCTTGGGTCAGCCCCAGCATTTT. It encodes CASSIGILGQPQHF.